This T cell receptor (beta chain) comes out of a study of blood T cells in healthy people across ages. PCR was performed a second time for about 7 to 11 cycles using a sample-barcoded 5' primer and a J-beta primer mix. Each of the samples gave a minimum of 3 million paired-end reads that contained CDR3. Each CDR3 protein gets one entry after TCRdb re-called the 5' RACE reads with MiXCR. Counted here are fewer than 1,000,000 distinct CDR3 sequences, about 42% occurring once; the ten biggest clones make up roughly 19%. Findings of the study overall: Observed TCR beta diversity per million T cells went down as age went up. This fall followed a roughly linear course with age. Underestimates were what the diversity estimates from one million T cells were considered to be.

Peripheral blood was drawn, ten milliliters per donor. This clonotype was picked up a small number of times. What it binds is unknown. The origin of this receptor is a man between 60 and 75 years old in good health. The sequenced sample was blood.

The CDR3 loop is CASSARFGGNYTF. As DNA, the CDR3 is TGTGCCAGCAGCGCGCGTTTCGGGGGAAATTACACCTTC. This chain joins TRBV9 and TRBJ1-2, with D perhaps matching TRBD1 (5 bases). Trimming left V 3 bases short and J 11 bases short, with 17 bases between. This CDR3 has 13 amino acids. Germline V CDR1 and CDR2: SGDLS, YYNGEE. Looking up the rest from reference TRBV9 and TRBJ1-2 gives the full variable domain: DSGVTQTPKHLITATGQRVTLRCSPRSGDLSVYWYQQSLDQGLQFLIQYYNGEERAKGNILERFSAQQFPDLHSELNLSSLELGDSALYFCASSARFGGNYTFGSGTRLTVV.